This is a list of T cell receptor beta chains from one sample in a study of blood T cell repertoires in COVID-19. The repertoire was sequenced with immunoSEQ multiplex PCR; TCRdb's copy has only in-frame clones and lacks some. The profile shows some 700,000 clones, over 80% of them singletons. Sample: peripheral blood. The receptors shown here come from a woman younger than 30 with acute or convalescent COVID-19. CDR3s include the opening cysteine and the closing phenylalanine or tryptophan. A D gene is named only where the DNA matches it firmly. A clone size is listed for some rows: how often the clone was seen (once, few, many), or a class if it is expanded.

clone_size,d_call,v_call,j_call,cdr3_length,cdr3_aa,cdr3_nt
-,TRBD2,TRBV5-1,TRBJ2-7,16,CASSLQAGRQSTEQYF,TGCGCCAGCAGCCTTCAAGCGGGGAGACAGTCCACGGAGCAGTACTTC
-,TRBD2,TRBV7-9,TRBJ2-3,16,CASSHITGGSTDTQYF,TGTGCCAGCAGCCACATCACGGGGGGGAGCACAGATACGCAGTATTTT
-,TRBD1,TRBV19,TRBJ1-5,17,CASSNGQGRYSNQPQHF,TGTGCCAGTAGTAACGGACAGGGGCGATATAGCAATCAGCCCCAGCATTTT
-,-,TRBV2,TRBJ2-3,14,CASSGRIITDTQYF,TGTGCCAGCAGTGGGAGGATAATAACAGATACGCAGTATTTT
-,TRBD1,TRBV5-1,TRBJ1-2,12,CASSVQGSGYTF,TGCGCCAGCAGCGTACAGGGGTCTGGCTACACCTTC
-,-,TRBV7-2,TRBJ1-2,16,CASSVTWGGANYGYTF,TGTGCCAGCAGCGTCACTTGGGGAGGAGCTAACTATGGCTACACCTTC
-,-,TRBV13,TRBJ1-6,12,CASSLDSSPLHF,TGTGCCAGCAGCCTCGACTCTTCACCCCTCCACTTT
once,-,TRBV15,TRBJ1-1,16,CATSRVYGGLAAEAFF,TGTGCCACCAGCAGAGTTTACGGGGGGCTGGCTGCAGAAGCTTTCTTT
-,-,TRBV6-1,TRBJ1-1,19,CASSERPTRFFDMNTEAFF,TGTGCCAGCAGTGAAAGGCCGACGAGATTTTTTGACATGAACACTGAAGCTTTCTTT
once,-,TRBV30,TRBJ2-7,14,CAFVSRASSYEQYF,TGTGCCTTCGTTTCCAGGGCATCCTCCTACGAGCAGTACTTC
-,-,TRBV5-1,TRBJ2-2,14,CASTQGPETGELFF,TGCGCCAGCACCCAGGGGCCGGAGACCGGGGAGCTGTTTTTT
-,-,TRBV24-1,TRBJ2-2,16,CATSDLGTGSPGELFF,TGTGCCACCAGTGATTTGGGAACAGGGAGTCCCGGGGAGCTGTTTTTT
-,TRBD1,TRBV30,TRBJ1-4,15,CAWSVRDRANEKLFF,TGTGCCTGGAGTGTACGGGACAGGGCGAATGAAAAACTGTTTTTT
-,TRBD1,TRBV6-6,TRBJ1-3,15,CASSKDRASGNTIYF,TGTGCCAGCAGCAAGGACAGGGCTTCTGGAAACACCATATATTTT
-,-,TRBV19,TRBJ1-1,12,CASRGGWTEAFF,TGTGCCAGTAGAGGAGGGTGGACTGAAGCTTTCTTT
-,-,TRBV2,TRBJ1-3,14,CASSGTKGRNTIYF,TGTGCCAGCAGTGGGACTAAAGGGAGAAACACCATATATTTT
once,TRBD1,TRBV24-1,TRBJ2-3,17,CATSEPGTGGFADTQYF,TGTGCCACCAGTGAACCCGGGACAGGTGGTTTCGCAGATACGCAGTATTTT
few,TRBD1,TRBV5-1,TRBJ1-6,16,CASSPAWTGDNSPLHF,TGCGCCAGCAGCCCTGCGTGGACAGGGGATAATTCACCCCTCCACTTT
-,TRBD1,TRBV5-1,TRBJ2-3,14,CASSEGAPEDTQYF,TGCGCCAGCAGTGAGGGGGCGCCGGAAGATACGCAGTATTTT
once,-,TRBV6-5,TRBJ1-1,13,CASSSGGNTEAFF,TGTGCCAGCAGTTCCGGGGGGAACACTGAAGCTTTCTTT
-,TRBD1,TRBV5-1,TRBJ1-2,14,CASSFKDRDYGYTF,TGCGCCAGCAGCTTCAAGGACAGGGACTATGGCTACACCTTC
-,-,TRBV19,TRBJ2-6,15,CASSAQFPGANVLTF,TGTGCCAGTAGTGCCCAGTTCCCTGGGGCCAACGTCCTGACTTTC
-,TRBD1,TRBV9,TRBJ2-7,14,CASSARTGLHEQYF,TGTGCCAGCAGCGCGAGGACAGGACTCCACGAGCAGTACTTC
-,-,TRBV10-3,TRBJ2-7,13,CAISEGAGREQYF,TGTGCCATCAGTGAGGGGGCAGGGCGGGAGCAGTACTTC
-,TRBD1,TRBV9,TRBJ2-1,16,CASSIGQGSGYNEQFF,TGTGCCAGCAGCATTGGACAGGGATCGGGATACAATGAGCAGTTCTTC
once,-,TRBV6-2/TRBV6-3,TRBJ1-1,14,CASSYAGSNTEAFF,TGTGCCAGCAGTTACGCGGGTAGTAACACTGAAGCTTTCTTT
-,-,TRBV5-6,TRBJ1-2,13,CASSPRQTYGYTF,TGTGCCAGCAGCCCGCGACAGACCTATGGCTACACCTTC
-,TRBD2,TRBV7-6,TRBJ2-3,18,CASSARTSGGAGTDTQYF,TGTGCCAGCAGCGCCAGGACTAGCGGGGGGGCGGGCACAGATACGCAGTATTTT
-,-,TRBV18,TRBJ2-3,15,CASSPTISGTDTQYF,TGTGCCAGCTCACCGACAATCAGTGGCACAGATACGCAGTATTTT
-,TRBD2,TRBV5-1,TRBJ2-7,15,CASSLDPSGRDEQYF,TGCGCCAGCAGCTTGGATCCTAGCGGGAGGGACGAGCAGTACTTC
-,-,TRBV6-5,TRBJ1-5,13,CASSPNRDQPQHF,TGTGCCAGCAGTCCCAACAGAGATCAGCCCCAGCATTTT
once,-,TRBV6-5,TRBJ1-4,14,CASRSTLGGEKLFF,TGTGCCAGCAGATCGACGCTCGGAGGGGAAAAACTGTTTTTT
-,-,TRBV7-7,TRBJ2-7,13,CASSHGQNYEQYF,TGTGCCAGCAGTCACGGACAAAACTACGAGCAGTACTTC
-,TRBD1,TRBV5-4,TRBJ2-5,16,CASSLVLSRGHETQYF,TGTGCCAGCAGCTTGGTTCTATCCAGGGGGCATGAGACCCAGTACTTC
-,-,TRBV7-9,TRBJ2-7,11,CASRSSLEQYF,TGTGCCAGCAGATCTAGCCTCGAGCAGTACTTC
-,TRBD2,TRBV7-3,TRBJ2-3,16,CASSLRGTSGPDTQYF,TGTGCCAGCAGCTTAAGGGGGACTAGCGGCCCGGATACGCAGTATTTT
-,TRBD1,TRBV12-3/TRBV12-4,TRBJ1-5,13,CASSRQGRQPQHF,TGTGCCAGCAGCCGACAGGGAAGACAGCCCCAGCATTTT
-,-,TRBV27,TRBJ2-3,13,CASSSLLTDTQYF,TGTGCCAGCAGTTCCCTACTGACAGATACGCAGTATTTT
-,-,TRBV29-1,TRBJ1-1,12,CSAGTRNTEAFF,TGCAGCGCAGGGACAAGGAACACTGAAGCTTTCTTT
few,-,TRBV12-3/TRBV12-4,TRBJ1-1,13,CASSLDKITEAFF,TGTGCCAGCAGTTTAGATAAAATCACTGAAGCTTTCTTT
once,-,TRBV4-3,TRBJ2-1,15,CASSQESSSYNEQFF,TGCGCCAGCAGCCAAGAGAGTAGCTCCTACAATGAGCAGTTCTTC
-,-,TRBV15,TRBJ2-7,14,CATSSTRGAKEQYF,TGTGCCACATCGAGTACCCGGGGGGCGAAAGAGCAGTACTTC
once,-,TRBV12-3/TRBV12-4,TRBJ2-1,13,CASSLDSYNEQFF,TGTGCCAGCAGTCTGGACAGCTACAATGAGCAGTTCTTC
-,-,TRBV5-1,TRBJ1-2,16,CASSLGFQGWDYGYTF,TGCGCCAGCAGCTTGGGTTTTCAGGGGTGGGACTATGGCTACACCTTC
-,-,TRBV29-1,TRBJ1-2,12,CSVVGITGGYTF,TGCAGCGTTGTCGGGATAACGGGAGGCTACACCTTC
-,TRBD1,TRBV7-9,TRBJ2-7,16,CASSGDRSYPTYEQYF,TGTGCCAGCAGCGGGGACAGGTCGTATCCCACGTACGAGCAGTACTTC
few,-,TRBV18,TRBJ2-1,15,CASSPGQGTYNEQFF,TGTGCCAGCTCACCGGGGCAGGGCACATACAATGAGCAGTTCTTC
-,TRBD2,TRBV19,TRBJ2-5,16,CASSARLAGGQETQYF,TGTGCCAGTAGTGCCAGACTAGCGGGGGGGCAGGAGACCCAGTACTTC